These 14 T cell receptor beta chains were all obtained from the same sample, sequenced in a study of early T cells in non-severe SARS-CoV-2 infection. TCRdb re-analysed the 5' RACE reads in MiXCR, keeping a single row per CDR3 protein. The sample has tens of thousands of distinct CDR3 sequences; 9.5% to 15% are singletons. The sequencing sample was made of whole blood. These receptors were taken from an adult who was a healthcare worker with PCR-confirmed SARS-CoV-2 infection or an uninfected control (not recorded which).

This clonotype was seen once. The gene calls are TRBV28 and TRBJ1-5; D unclear. CDR3 length equals 11 residues. Deletions cut 8 bases from V and 3 bases from J, with 5 bases between. Germline-derived CDR1 and CDR2 are MDHEN and SYDVKM. The CDR3 nucleotides read TGTGCCAGCGGGGACAATCAGCCCCAGCATTTT. It translates to CASGDNQPQHF.

In this sample, this clonotype turned up a few times. This chain connects TRBV29-1 to TRBJ2-7, with D possibly matching TRBD1 (6 bases). The V gene lost 4 bases and the J gene lost 3 bases, with 7 bases spanning the gap. This CDR3 comprises 11 residues. CDR1 SQVTM and CDR2 ANQGSEA come from the germline V gene. The CDR3 DNA sequence: TGCAGCGTTGCCAGGGGCTACGAGCAGTACTTC. This gives the protein CSVARGYEQYF.

This clonotype turned up a few times. The CDR3 DNA reads as TGTGCCAGCAGCTTAGGTTCTGGCGCAGATACGCAGTATTTT. This translates into CASSLGSGADTQYF. V is TRBV11-2 and J is TRBJ2-3; no clear D. V shed 1 base and J shed 4 bases, with 9 bases lying between them. The CDR3 totals 14 residues. CDR1 and CDR2 (germline): SGHAT, FQNNGV.

This clonotype appeared a few times. The CDR3, as DNA: TGTGCCAGCAGCAAAAGAAGCGGGAGGGCCACAGATACGCAGTATTTT. This gives the protein CASSKRSGRATDTQYF. V and J are TRBV7-6 and TRBJ2-3, with 10 bases that match TRBD2. Germline V CDR1 and CDR2: SGHVS, FNYEAQ. This CDR3 has 16 residues. V was pared by 5 bases and J by 2 bases, with 7 bases of the junction left unmatched.

The rearrangement joins TRBV6-5 to TRBJ2-7; 7 bases agree with TRBD2. CDR3 size: 14 residues. Germline V gene sequence: CDR1 MNHEY, CDR2 SVGAGI. J lost 0 bases, V lost 7 bases, and 6 bases had no gene match. The CDR3 DNA sequence: TGTGCCAGCAACCCCGGGACTAACTCCTACGAGCAGTACTTC. Translating gives CASNPGTNSYEQYF.

The chain couples TRBV11-2 to TRBJ2-5, with 13 bases lining up with TRBD2. This CDR3 spans 17 amino acids. In germline, CDR1 is SGHAT, CDR2 FQNNGV. V lost 3 bases, J lost 4 bases, and 8 bases stayed unmatched. The CDR3 sequence is CASSLGLAGFSSETQYF. CDR3 bases: TGTGCCAGCAGCTTGGGACTAGCGGGATTCTCCTCAGAGACCCAGTACTTC.

On this clonotype itself: A much larger clone lies one base from this, so it may be a read error. CDR3 sequence reads: CASSDPSWGIQYF. DNA of the CDR3: TGTGCCAGCAGTGACCCCTCCTGGGGCATTCAGTACTTC. The chain links TRBV2 to TRBJ2-4, with D hard to call. There are 13 residues in the CDR3. Germline V gene data show CDR1 as SNHLY and CDR2 as FYNNEI. V lost 3 bases to trimming and J lost 9 bases, with 12 bases between them. The full variable domain, in which reference TRBV2 and TRBJ2-4 provide the parts outside the CDR3, is EPEVTQTPSHQVTQMGQEVILRCVPISNHLYFYWYRQILGQKVEFLVSFYNNEISEKSEIFDDQFSVERPDGSNFTLKIRSTKLEDSAMYFCASSDPSWGIQYFGAGTRLSVL.

This clonotype came up a few times. This rearrangement joins TRBV9 to TRBJ1-2; 9 bases match TRBD1. The V gene's germline CDR1 is SGDLS and CDR2 YYNGEE. After removal of 4 bases from V and 8 bases from J, the junction contained 9 bases not matched to a gene. There are 14 residues in the CDR3. The CDR3 loop is CASSMAGTGIGYTF. CDR3 nucleotide sequence: TGTGCCAGCAGCATGGCCGGGACAGGGATCGGCTACACCTTC.

A few counts support this clonotype. The V gene is TRBV28, the J gene TRBJ2-2, with D possibly matching TRBD1 (6 bases). The CDR3 is 16 residues long. Per germline, CDR1 MDHEN and CDR2 SYDVKM. Trimming shortened V by 4 bases and J by 0 bases, and 12 bases separated the two germline ends. The CDR3 DNA reads as TGTGCCAGCAGTTCCTGGACAGCCGCGAACACCGGGGAGCTGTTTTTT. This encodes CASSSWTAANTGELFF.

This clonotype has a count of ten or more. V and J are TRBV27 and TRBJ2-5; D tentatively fits TRBD1 or TRBD2 (5 bases each). From germline, CDR1 is MNHEY and CDR2 SMNVEV (reference sequence). The CDR3 extends over 15 amino acids. The V gene lost 0 bases and the J gene lost 5 bases, with 13 bases spanning the gap. The CDR3, as DNA: TGTGCCAGCAGTTTATCGGGGACCAACATCGAGACCCAGTACTTC. Its translation: CASSLSGTNIETQYF.

This clonotype was counted at least ten times. The chain joins TRBV19 to TRBJ2-2; D not resolved. Germline loops: CDR1 LNHDA, CDR2 SQIVND (reference sequence). The CDR3 length is 18 residues. The V and J ends lost 0 bases and 1 base respectively, with 15 bases between them. For the CDR3, the DNA is TGTGCCAGTAGTATAGAGCACGCCCTGGGTCAGAACACCGGGGAGCTGTTTTTT. Its protein product is CASSIEHALGQNTGELFF. Combining the CDR3 with reference TRBV19 and TRBJ2-2 gives the whole variable domain DGGITQSPKYLFRKEGQNVTLSCEQNLNHDAMYWYRQDPGQGLRLIYYSQIVNDFQKGDIAEGYSVSREKKESFPLTVTSAQKNPTAFYLCASSIEHALGQNTGELFFGEGSRLTVL.

This clonotype has only a few counts. V usage is TRBV20-1 and J usage is TRBJ2-1; 12 positions match TRBD2. CDR1 and CDR2 from the germline V gene are DFQATT and SNEGSKA (reference sequence). V was pared by 1 base and J by 3 bases, with 4 bases of the junction left unmatched. This CDR3 is 16 amino acids long. As DNA, the CDR3 is TGCAGTGCTAGAGGGCCTAGCGGGAGGGGCTACAATGAGCAGTTCTTC. Residues: CSARGPSGRGYNEQFF.

In its sample, this clonotype was seen many times. This chain joins TRBV24-1 and TRBJ2-1, with 7 bases aligning to TRBD1. Trimming cost V 5 bases and J 6 bases; bases outside gene matches: 6. The V gene's germline CDR1 is KGHDR and CDR2 SFDVKD. The CDR3 runs 14 residues. The CDR3 DNA reads as TGTGCCACCAGTGCCCCCAGGGGGATCAATGAGCAGTTCTTC. Its protein product is CATSAPRGINEQFF.

This clonotype was counted many times. The chain uses TRBV12-5 and TRBJ2-7; TRBD1 agrees at 7 bases. The CDR3 is 15 residues long. In germline, CDR1 is LGHNT, CDR2 FRNRAP. V trimming: 5 bases; J trimming: 1 base; junction bases outside the gene matches: 8. CDR3 sequence (DNA): TGTGCTAGTGGTGAACAGGGGCGGAAGTCCTACGAGCAGTACTTC. It is translated as CASGEQGRKSYEQYF.